Listed below are T cell receptor beta chains from one sample, sequenced in a study of T cells in Graves' hyperthyroidism and ophthalmopathy. TCRdb ran MiXCR on the multiplex PCR reads and lists one entry per CDR3 protein. The table includes roughly 640,000 distinct CDR3 sequences, about a sixth detected once. Sequenced: blood. The receptors were sampled from a woman between 40 and 55 years old with Graves' ophthalmopathy. CDR3s include the opening cysteine and the closing phenylalanine or tryptophan.

v_gene: TRBV30
CDR3aa: CAWSHTRGRRTEAFF

v_gene: TRBV3-1
CDR3aa: CASSQGDRAAETQYF

v_gene: TRBV11-2
CDR3aa: CASSNHKGAPNTGELFF

v_gene: TRBV20-1
CDR3aa: CGGGGLNGANVLTF

v_gene: TRBV7-3
CDR3aa: CASSLKPGFPYGYTF

v_gene: TRBV4-1
CDR3aa: CASSRLTPGTGPDEQYF

v_gene: TRBV5-1
CDR3aa: CASSLWGNKNSPLHF

v_gene: TRBV7-9
CDR3aa: CASSTSGTGNEKLFF

v_gene: TRBV5-6
CDR3aa: CASSLVPLTEAFF

v_gene: TRBV6-1
CDR3aa: CASSEERGPSNYGYTF

v_gene: TRBV19
CDR3aa: CASSIGLASDEQFF

v_gene: TRBV5-1
CDR3aa: CASSLDTGGNIQYF